These 9 T cell receptor beta chains were all obtained from the same sample, sequenced in a study of blood T cell repertoires in COVID-19 (dated by TCRdb to 2020 to 2022). Libraries were made using the immunoSEQ multiplex PCR assay. The clones in this table, taken by TCRdb from immuneACCESS, are in-frame only. Not every clone is retained; where verified, under half of the shortfall comes from an unresolved V gene, and the cause of the rest is unknown. Counted in this sample were more than 200,000 clones; 84% of them appeared once. Roughly 1.8% of the sample is held by the ten biggest clonotypes. Material for sequencing was PBMCs or T cells enriched from blood (not recorded which). Source of these receptors: a man aged 60 to 69 who had recovered from COVID-19.

CDR3: CASSEGRERGTYEQYF. The CDR3 bases are TGCGCCAGCAGTGAGGGCAGGGAGCGGGGCACCTACGAGCAGTACTTC. This rearrangement joins TRBV10-2 to TRBJ2-7; the match to TRBD2 covers 7 bases. The germline gives CDR1 WSHSY, CDR2 SAAADI. V lost 2 bases to trimming and J lost 2 bases; unmatched junction nucleotides: 9. The CDR3 sequence is 16 residues long.

V is TRBV19 and J is TRBJ2-1; tentatively, D is TRBD2 (7 bases). The CDR3 spans 16 residues. V dropped 4 bases and J dropped 3 bases, with 16 bases sitting between them. Germline CDR1 is LNHDA and CDR2 is SQIVND (reference sequence). The CDR3 loop reads CASSRGGRGYYNEQFF. CDR3 bases: TGTGCCAGTAGTAGGGGGGGCAGGGGTTACTACAATGAGCAGTTCTTC.

V is TRBV11-2 and J is TRBJ2-7, with a tentative D call TRBD1 (5 bases). The V end lost 3 bases, the J end lost 0 bases, and 9 bases lay between the germline ends. The CDR3 runs 14 residues. The germline V gene encodes CDR1 SGHAT and CDR2 FQNNGV. The CDR3: CASSLDTPSYEQYF. The DNA for the CDR3 is TGTGCCAGCAGCTTGGACACCCCCTCCTACGAGCAGTACTTC.

The chain joins TRBV5-6 to TRBJ1-5; perhaps TRBD1 as D (6 bases). Germline loops: CDR1 SGHDT, CDR2 YYEEEE. V was clipped by 4 bases and J by 6 bases, with 14 bases between them. This CDR3 comprises 14 residues. The CDR3 spells CASSQTGHAQPQHF. In DNA, the CDR3 is TGTGCCAGCAGCCAGACAGGTCATGCTCAGCCCCAGCATTTT.

This clone appeared once. The V and J genes are TRBV12-3 or TRBV12-4 and TRBJ2-1, with 7 bases fitting TRBD1. V shed 0 bases and J 14 bases; nucleotides not matched to a gene: 7. The CDR3 length is 13 residues. The CDR3 reads CASSLAMGQGEFF. The DNA of the CDR3 is TGTGCCAGCAGTTTAGCGATGGGGCAGGGGGAGTTCTTC.

This chain links TRBV5-1 with TRBJ1-5; D uncertain. Deletions cut 2 bases from V and 6 bases from J, with 15 bases between. Looked up from germline, CDR1 is SGHRS and CDR2 is YFSETQ. This CDR3 comprises 15 residues. The CDR3 DNA is TGCGCCAGCAGCTTAGGTTCTGGGGAGGGTCAGCCCCAGCATTTT. As protein: CASSLGSGEGQPQHF.

The J gene is TRBJ1-2, the V gene TRBV5-1; 9 bases map to TRBD1. Germline V CDR1 and CDR2: SGHRS, YFSETQ. J gave up 6 bases and V 0 bases, and 6 bases lay outside the gene matches. The CDR3 has 15 residues. The CDR3 loop reads CASSLAVQGADGYTF. CDR3 DNA: TGCGCCAGCAGCTTGGCCGTACAGGGGGCCGATGGCTACACCTTC.

The V gene is TRBV7-8, the J gene TRBJ2-1; D not certain. Germline CDR1 SGHVS, CDR2 FQNEAQ. V was trimmed by 5 bases and J by 5 bases, leaving 13 bases between them. The CDR3 has 14 residues. The CDR3, as DNA: TGTGCCAGCAGCAAGAGCAGCCGGGACAATGAGCAGTTCTTC. It specifies CASSKSSRDNEQFF.

This clone was seen a single time. The chain recombines TRBV7-2 with TRBJ2-2; TRBD1 matches 8 bases. The CDR3 loop spans 16 amino acids. Germline CDR1 is SGHTA and CDR2 is FQGNSA. V lost 1 base and J lost 7; bases outside the gene matches: 8. The CDR3 DNA is TGTGCCAGCAGCTTAGGTGTCAGGGGGCTAGGCGGGGAGCTGTTTTTT. Its translation is CASSLGVRGLGGELFF.